A selection of T cell receptor beta chains follows, all from one sample in a study of T cells in Graves' hyperthyroidism and ophthalmopathy. Via MiXCR, TCRdb re-called the multiplex PCR reads, giving one row per CDR3 protein. The table records around 280,000 distinct CDR3 sequences, more than 10% of them present only once. Sequenced: blood. All receptors come from a woman aged 30 to 39 with Graves' hyperthyroidism that later progressed to Graves' ophthalmopathy. CDR3s include the opening cysteine and the closing phenylalanine or tryptophan. A D gene is named only where the DNA matches it firmly. Rows give clone size only sometimes, using once, few, many, or a class for an expanded clone.

d_call: TRBD2
v_call: TRBV7-8
j_call: TRBJ2-1
clone_size: few
cdr3_aa: CASPPGTSGRIGANEQFF
cdr3_nt: TGTGCCAGCCCCCCTGGGACTAGCGGGAGAATTGGGGCGAATGAGCAGTTCTTC

d_call: -
v_call: TRBV6-2/TRBV6-3
j_call: TRBJ1-5
clone_size: many
cdr3_aa: CASSYGDGGGQPQHF
cdr3_nt: TGTGCCAGCAGTTACGGGGACGGGGGCGGCCAGCCCCAGCATTTT

d_call: TRBD2
v_call: TRBV6-2/TRBV6-3
j_call: TRBJ2-1
clone_size: many
cdr3_aa: CASRHLAGVSNEQFF
cdr3_nt: TGTGCCAGCAGACATCTAGCGGGAGTTAGCAATGAGCAGTTCTTC

d_call: -
v_call: TRBV19
j_call: TRBJ1-1
clone_size: many
cdr3_aa: CASSITDLNTEAFF
cdr3_nt: TGTGCCAGTAGTATAACAGACCTGAACACTGAAGCTTTCTTT

d_call: -
v_call: TRBV4-3
j_call: TRBJ1-5
clone_size: few
cdr3_aa: CASSQARGRQPQHF
cdr3_nt: TGCGCCAGCAGCCAAGCACGGGGGAGGCAGCCCCAGCATTTT

d_call: -
v_call: TRBV11-2
j_call: TRBJ2-7
clone_size: many
cdr3_aa: CASTFGGLSSYEQYF
cdr3_nt: TGTGCCAGCACCTTCGGGGGGCTAAGCTCCTACGAGCAGTACTTC

d_call: TRBD2
v_call: TRBV9
j_call: TRBJ2-3
clone_size: few
cdr3_aa: CASSALAGDVDTQYF
cdr3_nt: TGTGCCAGCAGCGCACTAGCGGGAGATGTAGATACGCAGTATTTT

d_call: TRBD1
v_call: TRBV29-1
j_call: TRBJ2-1
clone_size: many
cdr3_aa: CSGTGTVVEQFF
cdr3_nt: TGCAGCGGGACGGGGACAGTCGTTGAGCAGTTCTTC

d_call: -
v_call: TRBV20-1
j_call: TRBJ2-3
clone_size: -
cdr3_aa: CSARDPSTDTQYF
cdr3_nt: TGCAGTGCTAGAGATCCGAGCACAGATACGCAGTATTTT

d_call: -
v_call: TRBV12-3/TRBV12-4
j_call: TRBJ2-1
clone_size: many
cdr3_aa: CATMSAVKSRSQFF
cdr3_nt: TGTGCCACCATGTCGGCCGTAAAATCAAGGAGCCAGTTCTTC

d_call: -
v_call: TRBV6-1
j_call: TRBJ1-1
clone_size: many
cdr3_aa: CASSSPTPGTNTEAFF
cdr3_nt: TGTGCCAGCAGTTCACCTACCCCTGGGACGAACACTGAAGCTTTCTTT

d_call: -
v_call: TRBV27
j_call: TRBJ2-2
clone_size: many
cdr3_aa: CASRPGGGGTGELFF
cdr3_nt: TGTGCCAGCAGACCTGGGGGAGGGGGCACCGGGGAGCTGTTTTTT

d_call: -
v_call: TRBV19
j_call: TRBJ2-3
clone_size: few
cdr3_aa: CASSIGRGRTDTQYF
cdr3_nt: TGTGCCAGTAGTATAGGGAGAGGCCGCACAGATACGCAGTATTTT

d_call: -
v_call: TRBV29-1
j_call: TRBJ2-3
clone_size: few
cdr3_aa: CSVEGGGDTQYF
cdr3_nt: TGCAGCGTTGAAGGTGGGGGGGATACGCAGTATTTT

d_call: -
v_call: TRBV7-2
j_call: TRBJ1-3
clone_size: many
cdr3_aa: CASSLVPGVHGNTIYF
cdr3_nt: TGTGCCAGCAGCTTAGTTCCAGGGGTGCACGGAAACACCATATATTTT

d_call: -
v_call: TRBV27
j_call: TRBJ2-5
clone_size: many
cdr3_aa: CASSLYAGSTETQYF
cdr3_nt: TGTGCCAGCAGTTTATACGCAGGGTCAACCGAGACCCAGTACTTC

d_call: -
v_call: TRBV28
j_call: TRBJ2-1
clone_size: many
cdr3_aa: CASSSNRRAVNEQFF
cdr3_nt: TGTGCCAGCAGTTCGAACAGACGGGCTGTGAATGAGCAGTTCTTC

d_call: TRBD2
v_call: TRBV11-2
j_call: TRBJ2-7
clone_size: many
cdr3_aa: CASSGLAGGSYEQYF
cdr3_nt: TGTGCCAGCAGCGGCCTAGCGGGAGGCTCTTACGAGCAGTACTTC

d_call: -
v_call: TRBV7-9
j_call: TRBJ1-1
clone_size: -
cdr3_aa: CASSFPDGGNTEAFF
cdr3_nt: TGTGCCAGCAGCTTCCCCGACGGCGGGAACACTGAAGCTTTCTTT

d_call: TRBD2
v_call: TRBV20-1
j_call: TRBJ2-1
clone_size: many
cdr3_aa: CSARDGSGRHGNEQFF
cdr3_nt: TGCAGTGCTAGAGATGGTAGCGGGAGACATGGTAATGAGCAGTTCTTC

d_call: -
v_call: TRBV4-3
j_call: TRBJ2-2
clone_size: -
cdr3_aa: CASSQGLTPGELFF
cdr3_nt: TGCGCCAGCAGCCAAGGACTTACCCCCGGGGAGCTGTTTTTT

d_call: -
v_call: TRBV29-1
j_call: TRBJ1-2
clone_size: -
cdr3_aa: CSVSIGDGYTF
cdr3_nt: TGCAGCGTATCGATCGGGGATGGCTACACCTTC

d_call: TRBD1
v_call: TRBV19
j_call: TRBJ2-1
clone_size: many
cdr3_aa: CASSLPGQGANEQFF
cdr3_nt: TGTGCCAGTAGTCTACCGGGACAGGGAGCGAATGAGCAGTTCTTC

d_call: -
v_call: TRBV20-1
j_call: TRBJ1-2
clone_size: many
cdr3_aa: CSAPRTAYGYTF
cdr3_nt: TGCAGTGCCCCTCGGACAGCCTATGGCTACACCTTC

d_call: TRBD2
v_call: TRBV19
j_call: TRBJ2-7
clone_size: few
cdr3_aa: CAVGGGYEQYF
cdr3_nt: TGTGCCGTAGGCGGGGGCTACGAGCAGTACTTC

d_call: TRBD2
v_call: TRBV2
j_call: TRBJ2-3
clone_size: many
cdr3_aa: CASSPTWTASGLTDTQYF
cdr3_nt: TGTGCCAGCAGCCCTACCTGGACTGCTAGCGGCTTAACAGATACGCAGTATTTT

d_call: -
v_call: TRBV20-1
j_call: TRBJ2-7
clone_size: many
cdr3_aa: CSARDRSYEQYF
cdr3_nt: TGCAGTGCTAGAGACCGAAGTTACGAGCAGTACTTC

d_call: TRBD1
v_call: TRBV3-1
j_call: TRBJ2-1
clone_size: many
cdr3_aa: CASSRIGTGGNEQFF
cdr3_nt: TGTGCCAGCAGCCGGATCGGGACAGGGGGGAATGAGCAGTTCTTC

d_call: TRBD2
v_call: TRBV28
j_call: TRBJ2-1
clone_size: many
cdr3_aa: CASSVGTSEGYEQFF
cdr3_nt: TGTGCCAGCAGTGTAGGGACTAGCGAAGGGTATGAGCAGTTCTTC

d_call: TRBD1
v_call: TRBV15
j_call: TRBJ1-3
clone_size: -
cdr3_aa: CATSPPPGTGAGNTIYF
cdr3_nt: TGTGCCACCAGCCCTCCCCCCGGGACAGGGGCTGGAAACACCATATATTTT

d_call: TRBD2
v_call: TRBV6-5
j_call: TRBJ2-2
clone_size: many
cdr3_aa: CASSYRGLAGGTGELFF
cdr3_nt: TGTGCCAGCAGTTACAGGGGACTAGCGGGAGGAACCGGGGAGCTGTTTTTT

d_call: -
v_call: TRBV11-2
j_call: TRBJ2-7
clone_size: many
cdr3_aa: CASSYEGTYEQYF
cdr3_nt: TGTGCCAGCAGCTACGAGGGGACTTACGAGCAGTACTTC

d_call: -
v_call: TRBV2
j_call: TRBJ2-3
clone_size: many
cdr3_aa: CASKRPGGSLTDTQYF
cdr3_nt: TGTGCCAGCAAGAGGCCTGGAGGCAGCCTCACAGATACGCAGTATTTT

d_call: -
v_call: TRBV4-3
j_call: TRBJ2-7
clone_size: few
cdr3_aa: CASSQGTDATYYEQYF
cdr3_nt: TGCGCCAGCAGCCAGGGGACGGACGCTACCTACTACGAGCAGTACTTC

d_call: -
v_call: TRBV10-3
j_call: TRBJ2-6
clone_size: -
cdr3_aa: CAISESLSGANVLTF
cdr3_nt: TGTGCCATCAGTGAGTCGCTCTCTGGGGCCAACGTCCTGACTTTC

d_call: TRBD2
v_call: TRBV16
j_call: TRBJ2-3
clone_size: -
cdr3_aa: CASSPPASGTDTQYF
cdr3_nt: TGTGCCAGCAGCCCCCCGGCTAGCGGGACAGATACGCAGTATTTT

d_call: TRBD1
v_call: TRBV15
j_call: TRBJ2-7
clone_size: many
cdr3_aa: CATSGDRGRFEQYF
cdr3_nt: TGTGCCACCAGCGGGGACAGGGGGCGATTCGAGCAGTACTTC

d_call: -
v_call: TRBV4-3
j_call: TRBJ1-2
clone_size: few
cdr3_aa: CASSQGATGIEGYTF
cdr3_nt: TGCGCCAGCAGCCAAGGGGCAACAGGGATCGAGGGCTACACCTTC

d_call: -
v_call: TRBV12-3/TRBV12-4
j_call: TRBJ2-3
clone_size: many
cdr3_aa: CASSLRTNRESDTQYF
cdr3_nt: TGTGCCAGCAGTCTTCGAACTAACAGGGAATCAGATACGCAGTATTTT

d_call: TRBD2
v_call: TRBV6-2/TRBV6-3
j_call: TRBJ2-3
clone_size: many
cdr3_aa: CASSIFPPAGEAWGDTQYF
cdr3_nt: TGTGCCAGCAGTATTTTCCCACCAGCGGGAGAAGCATGGGGAGATACGCAGTATTTT

d_call: TRBD2
v_call: TRBV27
j_call: TRBJ2-7
clone_size: many
cdr3_aa: CASSSGGQEQYF
cdr3_nt: TGTGCCAGCAGTTCGGGGGGGCAGGAGCAGTACTTC

d_call: -
v_call: TRBV7-2
j_call: TRBJ2-7
clone_size: many
cdr3_aa: CASSHGTPEQYF
cdr3_nt: TGTGCCAGCAGCCACGGGACACCGGAGCAGTACTTC

d_call: -
v_call: TRBV28
j_call: TRBJ1-5
clone_size: many
cdr3_aa: CASSLGTPGAQHF
cdr3_nt: TGTGCCAGCAGTCTCGGGACGCCCGGGGCCCAGCATTTT

d_call: -
v_call: TRBV4-3
j_call: TRBJ2-4
clone_size: -
cdr3_aa: CASSQDLPGAKNIQYF
cdr3_nt: TGCGCCAGCAGCCAAGATCTCCCCGGAGCCAAAAACATTCAGTACTTC

d_call: -
v_call: TRBV18
j_call: TRBJ2-1
clone_size: many
cdr3_aa: CASSRGAQGFGDNEQFF
cdr3_nt: TGTGCCAGCTCACGCGGAGCACAGGGTTTTGGCGACAATGAGCAGTTCTTC

d_call: -
v_call: TRBV5-1
j_call: TRBJ2-1
clone_size: few
cdr3_aa: CASSLKGEQFF
cdr3_nt: TGCGCCAGCAGCTTGAAGGGTGAGCAGTTCTTC

d_call: -
v_call: TRBV19
j_call: TRBJ2-2
clone_size: -
cdr3_aa: CASSIGYRELFF
cdr3_nt: TGTGCCAGTAGTATCGGGTACCGGGAGCTGTTTTTT